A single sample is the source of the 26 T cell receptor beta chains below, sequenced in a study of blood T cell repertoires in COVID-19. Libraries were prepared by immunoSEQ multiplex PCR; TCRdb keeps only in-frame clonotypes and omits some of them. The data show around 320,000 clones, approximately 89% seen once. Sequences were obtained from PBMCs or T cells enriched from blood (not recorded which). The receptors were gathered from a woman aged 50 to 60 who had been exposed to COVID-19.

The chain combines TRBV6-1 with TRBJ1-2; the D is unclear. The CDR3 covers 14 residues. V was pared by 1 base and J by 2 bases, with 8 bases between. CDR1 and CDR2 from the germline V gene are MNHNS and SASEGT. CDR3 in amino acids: CASSEGIGNYGYTF. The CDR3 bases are TGTGCCAGCAGTGAAGGCATCGGGAACTATGGCTACACCTTC.

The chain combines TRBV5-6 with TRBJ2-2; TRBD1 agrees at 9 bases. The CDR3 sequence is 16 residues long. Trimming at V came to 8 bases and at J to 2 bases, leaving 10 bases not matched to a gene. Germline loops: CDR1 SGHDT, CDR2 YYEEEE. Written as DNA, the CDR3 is TGTGCCAGTATGACCCCGGGACAGGGCAACACCGGGGAGCTGTTTTTT. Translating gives CASMTPGQGNTGELFF. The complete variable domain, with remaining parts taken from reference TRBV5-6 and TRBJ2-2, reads DAGVTQSPTHLIKTRGQQVTLRCSPKSGHDTVSWYQQALGQGPQFIFQYYEEEERQRGNFPDRFSGHQFPNYSSELNVNALLLGDSALYLCASMTPGQGNTGELFFGEGSRLTVL.

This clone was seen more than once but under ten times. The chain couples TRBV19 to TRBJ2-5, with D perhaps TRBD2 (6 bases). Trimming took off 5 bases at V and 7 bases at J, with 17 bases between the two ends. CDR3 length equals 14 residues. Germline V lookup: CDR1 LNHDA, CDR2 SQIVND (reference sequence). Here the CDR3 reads CASSQGLPAGTQYF. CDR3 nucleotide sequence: TGTGCCAGTAGTCAGGGACTGCCCGCAGGGACCCAGTACTTC.

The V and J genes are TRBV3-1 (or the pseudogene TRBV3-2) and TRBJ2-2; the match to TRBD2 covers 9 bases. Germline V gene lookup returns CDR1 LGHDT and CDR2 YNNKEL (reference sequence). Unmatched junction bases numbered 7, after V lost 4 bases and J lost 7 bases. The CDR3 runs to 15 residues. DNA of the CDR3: TGTGCCAGCAGCCTCCTGGCGGGGGGGTTCGGGGAGCTGTTTTTT. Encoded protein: CASSLLAGGFGELFF.

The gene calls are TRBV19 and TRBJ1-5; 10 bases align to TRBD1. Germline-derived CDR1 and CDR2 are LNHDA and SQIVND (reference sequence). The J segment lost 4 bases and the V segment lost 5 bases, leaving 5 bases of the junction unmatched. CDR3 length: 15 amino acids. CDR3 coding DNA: TGTGCCAGTAGTCGACAGGGGGCGAGGAATCAGCCCCAGCATTTT. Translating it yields CASSRQGARNQPQHF.

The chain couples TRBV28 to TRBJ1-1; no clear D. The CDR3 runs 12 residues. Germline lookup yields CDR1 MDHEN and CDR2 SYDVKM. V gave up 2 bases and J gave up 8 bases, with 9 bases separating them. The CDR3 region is CASSLRLAEAFF. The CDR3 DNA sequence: TGTGCCAGCAGTTTAAGGTTAGCGGAAGCTTTCTTT.

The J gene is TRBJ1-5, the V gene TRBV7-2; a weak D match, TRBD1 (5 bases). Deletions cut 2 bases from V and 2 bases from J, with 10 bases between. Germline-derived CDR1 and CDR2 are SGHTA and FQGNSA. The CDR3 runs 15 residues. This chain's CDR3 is CASSLMGGGNQPQHF. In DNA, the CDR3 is TGTGCCAGCAGCTTAATGGGGGGAGGCAATCAGCCCCAGCATTTT.

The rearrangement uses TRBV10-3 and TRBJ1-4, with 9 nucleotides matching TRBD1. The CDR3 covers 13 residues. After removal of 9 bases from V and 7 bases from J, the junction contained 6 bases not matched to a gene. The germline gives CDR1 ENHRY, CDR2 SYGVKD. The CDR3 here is CAIGGQGPEKLFF. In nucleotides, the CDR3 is TGTGCCATTGGGGGACAGGGCCCTGAAAAACTGTTTTTT.

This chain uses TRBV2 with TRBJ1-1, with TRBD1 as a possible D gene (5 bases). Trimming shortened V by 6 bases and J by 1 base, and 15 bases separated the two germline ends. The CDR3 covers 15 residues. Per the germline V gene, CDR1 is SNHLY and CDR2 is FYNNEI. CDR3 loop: CASSVQGIPNTEAFF. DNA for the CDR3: TGTGCCAGCAGCGTCCAGGGCATACCGAACACTGAAGCTTTCTTT.

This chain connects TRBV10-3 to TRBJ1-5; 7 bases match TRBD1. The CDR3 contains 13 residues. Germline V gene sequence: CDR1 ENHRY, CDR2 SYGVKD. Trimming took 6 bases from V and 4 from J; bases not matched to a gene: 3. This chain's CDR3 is CAISGTENQPQHF. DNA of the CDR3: TGTGCCATCAGCGGGACAGAAAATCAGCCCCAGCATTTT.

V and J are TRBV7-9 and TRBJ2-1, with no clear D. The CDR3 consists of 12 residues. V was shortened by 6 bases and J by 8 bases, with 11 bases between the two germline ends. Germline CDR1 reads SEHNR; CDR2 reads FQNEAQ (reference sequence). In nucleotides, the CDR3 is TGTGCCAGCAGTGCCCCCGTAGATGAGCAGTTCTTC. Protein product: CASSAPVDEQFF.

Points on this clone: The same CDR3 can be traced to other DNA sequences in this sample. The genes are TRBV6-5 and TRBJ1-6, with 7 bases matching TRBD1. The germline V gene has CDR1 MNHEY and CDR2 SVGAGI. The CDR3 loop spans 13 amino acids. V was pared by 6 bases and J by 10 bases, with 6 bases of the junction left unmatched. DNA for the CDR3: TGTGCCAGCAGAAACCGGGACAGCTCACCCCTCCACTTT. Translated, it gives CASRNRDSSPLHF.

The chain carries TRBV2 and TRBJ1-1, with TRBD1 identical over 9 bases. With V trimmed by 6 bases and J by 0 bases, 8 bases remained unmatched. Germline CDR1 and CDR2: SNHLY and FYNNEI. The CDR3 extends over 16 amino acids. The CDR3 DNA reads TGTGCCAGCAGCCGGGACAGGGCGATCATGAACACTGAAGCTTTCTTT. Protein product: CASSRDRAIMNTEAFF.

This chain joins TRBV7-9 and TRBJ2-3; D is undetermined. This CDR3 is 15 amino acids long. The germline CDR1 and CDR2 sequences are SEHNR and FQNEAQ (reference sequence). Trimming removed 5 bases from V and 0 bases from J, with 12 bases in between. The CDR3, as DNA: TGTGCCAGCAGCCCCCCCCGAGGTAGCACAGATACGCAGTATTTT. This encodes CASSPPRGSTDTQYF.

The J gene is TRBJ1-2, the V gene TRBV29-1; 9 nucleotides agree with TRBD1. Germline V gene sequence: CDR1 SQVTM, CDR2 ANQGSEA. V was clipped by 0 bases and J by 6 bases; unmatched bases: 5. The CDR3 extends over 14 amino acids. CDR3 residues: CSVEDLRTGDGYTF. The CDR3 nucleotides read TGCAGCGTTGAAGATCTTAGGACAGGGGATGGCTACACCTTC.

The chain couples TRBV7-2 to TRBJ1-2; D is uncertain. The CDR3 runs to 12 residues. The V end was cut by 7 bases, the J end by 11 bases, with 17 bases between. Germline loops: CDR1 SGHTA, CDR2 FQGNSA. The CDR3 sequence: CASNPVGREYTF. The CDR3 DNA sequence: TGTGCCAGCAACCCAGTTGGGAGAGAATACACCTTC.

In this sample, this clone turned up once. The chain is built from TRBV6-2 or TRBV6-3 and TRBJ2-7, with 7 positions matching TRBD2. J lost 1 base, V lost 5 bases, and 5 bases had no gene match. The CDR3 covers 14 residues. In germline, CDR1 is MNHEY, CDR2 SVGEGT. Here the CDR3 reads CASSERGASYEQYF. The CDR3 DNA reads TGTGCCAGCAGTGAGCGGGGTGCGTCCTACGAGCAGTACTTC.

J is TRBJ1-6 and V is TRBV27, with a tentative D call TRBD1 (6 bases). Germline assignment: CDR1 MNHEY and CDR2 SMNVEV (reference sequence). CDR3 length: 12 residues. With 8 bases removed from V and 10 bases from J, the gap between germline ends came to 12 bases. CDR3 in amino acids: CASAGVGSPLHF. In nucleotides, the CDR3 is TGTGCCAGCGCAGGGGTTGGCTCACCCCTCCACTTT.

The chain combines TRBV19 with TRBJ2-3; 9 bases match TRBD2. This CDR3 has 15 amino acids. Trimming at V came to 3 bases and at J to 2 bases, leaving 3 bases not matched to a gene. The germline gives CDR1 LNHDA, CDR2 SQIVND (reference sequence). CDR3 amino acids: CASSISGGNTDTQYF. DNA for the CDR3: TGTGCCAGTAGTATCAGCGGGGGGAACACAGATACGCAGTATTTT.

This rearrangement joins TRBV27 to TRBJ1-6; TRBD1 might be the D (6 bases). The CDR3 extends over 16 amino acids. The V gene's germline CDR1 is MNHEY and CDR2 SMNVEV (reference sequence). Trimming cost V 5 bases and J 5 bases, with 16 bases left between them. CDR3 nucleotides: TGTGCCAGCAGTAGGAAAGGGACACTGGATAATTCACCCCTCCACTTT. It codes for CASSRKGTLDNSPLHF.

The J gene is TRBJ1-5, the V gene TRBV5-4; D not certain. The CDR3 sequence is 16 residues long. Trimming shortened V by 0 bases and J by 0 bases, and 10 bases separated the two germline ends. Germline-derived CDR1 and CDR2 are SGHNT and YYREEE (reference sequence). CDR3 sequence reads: CASSLDGPYSNQPQHF. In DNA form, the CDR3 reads TGTGCCAGCAGCTTGGATGGTCCCTATAGCAATCAGCCCCAGCATTTT.

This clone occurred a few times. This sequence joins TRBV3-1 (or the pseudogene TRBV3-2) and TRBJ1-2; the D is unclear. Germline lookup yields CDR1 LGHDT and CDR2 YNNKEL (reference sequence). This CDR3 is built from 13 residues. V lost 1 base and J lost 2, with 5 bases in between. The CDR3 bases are TGTGCCAGCAGCCAAGTTCTCAACTATGGCTACACCTTC. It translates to CASSQVLNYGYTF.

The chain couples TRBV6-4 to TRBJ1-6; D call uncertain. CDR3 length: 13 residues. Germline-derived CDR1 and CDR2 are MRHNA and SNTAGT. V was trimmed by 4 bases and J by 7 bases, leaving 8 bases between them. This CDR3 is CASSGGPNSPLHF. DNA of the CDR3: TGTGCCAGCAGTGGAGGTCCCAATTCACCCCTCCACTTT.

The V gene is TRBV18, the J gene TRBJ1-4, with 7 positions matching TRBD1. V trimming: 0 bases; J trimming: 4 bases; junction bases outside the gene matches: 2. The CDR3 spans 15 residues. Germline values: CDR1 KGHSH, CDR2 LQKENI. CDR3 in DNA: TGTGCCAGCTCACCACCGACAGGGTTTAATGAAAAACTGTTTTTT. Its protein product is CASSPPTGFNEKLFF.

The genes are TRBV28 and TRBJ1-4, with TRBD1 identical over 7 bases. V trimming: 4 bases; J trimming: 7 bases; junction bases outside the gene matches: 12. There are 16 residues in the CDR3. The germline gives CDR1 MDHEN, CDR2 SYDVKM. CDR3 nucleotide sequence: TGTGCCAGCAGTTCGCCCCGGAAGGGGGCGGGTGAAAAACTGTTTTTT. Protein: CASSSPRKGAGEKLFF.

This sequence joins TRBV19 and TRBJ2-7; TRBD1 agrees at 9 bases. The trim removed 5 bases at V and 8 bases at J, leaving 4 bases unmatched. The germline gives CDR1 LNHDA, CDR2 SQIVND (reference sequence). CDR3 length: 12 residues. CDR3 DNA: TGTGCCAGTAGTCCCGGGACAGGGAAGCAGTACTTC. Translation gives CASSPGTGKQYF.